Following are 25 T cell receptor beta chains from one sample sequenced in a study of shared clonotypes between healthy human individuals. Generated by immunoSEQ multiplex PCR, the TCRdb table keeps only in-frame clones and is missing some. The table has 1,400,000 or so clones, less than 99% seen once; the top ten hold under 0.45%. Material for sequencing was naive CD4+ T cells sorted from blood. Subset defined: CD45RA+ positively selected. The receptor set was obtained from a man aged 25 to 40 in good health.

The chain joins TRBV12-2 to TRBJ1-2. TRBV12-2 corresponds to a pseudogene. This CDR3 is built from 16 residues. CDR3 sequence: CASRRSSPRKTYGYTF. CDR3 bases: TGTGCAAGTCGCAGGTCATCTCCACGAAAGACCTATGGCTACACCTTC.

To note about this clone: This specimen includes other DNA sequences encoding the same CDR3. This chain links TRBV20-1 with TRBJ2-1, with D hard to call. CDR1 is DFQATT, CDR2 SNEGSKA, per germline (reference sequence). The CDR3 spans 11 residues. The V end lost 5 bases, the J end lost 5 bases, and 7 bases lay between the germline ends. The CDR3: CSASVDNEQFF. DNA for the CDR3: TGCAGTGCTTCCGTCGACAATGAGCAGTTCTTC.

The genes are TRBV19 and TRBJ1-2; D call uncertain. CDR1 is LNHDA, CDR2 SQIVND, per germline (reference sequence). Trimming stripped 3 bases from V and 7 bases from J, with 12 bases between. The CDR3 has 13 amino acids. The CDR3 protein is CASSIRRAGGYTF. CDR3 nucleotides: TGTGCCAGTAGTATCCGTCGGGCGGGTGGCTACACCTTC.

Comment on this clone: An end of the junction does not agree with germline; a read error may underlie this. CDR3 DNA sequence: TGCATGACTGCGGGACCCACCTACGAGCAGTACTTC. Translated, it gives CMTAGPTYEQYF. The chain uses TRBV10-3 and TRBJ2-7, with D tentatively TRBD2 (6 bases). This CDR3 comprises 12 residues. Germline assignment: CDR1 ENHRY and CDR2 SYGVKD.

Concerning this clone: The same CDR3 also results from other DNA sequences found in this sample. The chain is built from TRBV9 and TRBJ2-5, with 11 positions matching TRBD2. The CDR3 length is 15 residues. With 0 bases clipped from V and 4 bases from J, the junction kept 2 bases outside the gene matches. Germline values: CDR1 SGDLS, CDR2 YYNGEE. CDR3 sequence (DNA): TGTGCCAGCAGCGTAGCTGGGACTAGCGGAGAGACCCAGTACTTC. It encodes CASSVAGTSGETQYF.

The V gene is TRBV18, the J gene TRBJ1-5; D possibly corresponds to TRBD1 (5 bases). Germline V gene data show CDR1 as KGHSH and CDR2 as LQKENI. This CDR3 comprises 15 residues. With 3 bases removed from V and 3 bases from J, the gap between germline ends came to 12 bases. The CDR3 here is CASSPPGGNNQPQHF. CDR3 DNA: TGTGCCAGCTCACCTCCGGGGGGGAACAATCAGCCCCAGCATTTT.

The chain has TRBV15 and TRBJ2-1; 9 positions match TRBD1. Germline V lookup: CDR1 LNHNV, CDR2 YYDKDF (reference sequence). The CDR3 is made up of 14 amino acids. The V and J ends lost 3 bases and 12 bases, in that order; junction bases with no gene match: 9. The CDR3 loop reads CATSRAQGARGQFF. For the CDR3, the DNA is TGTGCCACCAGCAGGGCACAGGGGGCGAGGGGGCAGTTCTTC.

DNA for the CDR3: TGCAGCGTTGCCGTAGGGGGCCACCTTGGCTACACCTTC. Protein sequence: CSVAVGGHLGYTF. This chain connects TRBV29-1 to TRBJ1-2; 7 nucleotides match TRBD1. The CDR3 covers 13 residues. The germline CDR1 and CDR2 sequences are SQVTM and ANQGSEA. V dropped 4 bases and J dropped 7; count of bases not matched to a gene: 9.

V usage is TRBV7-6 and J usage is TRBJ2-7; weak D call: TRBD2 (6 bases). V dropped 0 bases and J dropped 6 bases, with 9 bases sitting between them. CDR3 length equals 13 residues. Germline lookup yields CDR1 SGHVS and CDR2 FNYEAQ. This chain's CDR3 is CASSLASGGEQYF. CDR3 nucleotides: TGTGCCAGCAGCTTAGCGTCCGGGGGCGAGCAGTACTTC.

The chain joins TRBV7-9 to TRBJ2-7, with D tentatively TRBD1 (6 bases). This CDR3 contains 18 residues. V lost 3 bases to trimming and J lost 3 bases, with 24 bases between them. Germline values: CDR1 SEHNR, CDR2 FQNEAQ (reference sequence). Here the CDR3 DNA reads TGTGCCAGCAGCTTCACCTTTCGGCAGGGGACGATCCACTACGAGCAGTACTTC. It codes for CASSFTFRQGTIHYEQYF.

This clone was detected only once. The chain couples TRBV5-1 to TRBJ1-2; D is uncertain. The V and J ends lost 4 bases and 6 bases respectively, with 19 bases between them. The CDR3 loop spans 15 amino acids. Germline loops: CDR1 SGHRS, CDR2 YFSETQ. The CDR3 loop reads CASSLNTNFPHGYTF. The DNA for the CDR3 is TGCGCCAGCAGCCTTAACACGAACTTCCCCCATGGCTACACCTTC.

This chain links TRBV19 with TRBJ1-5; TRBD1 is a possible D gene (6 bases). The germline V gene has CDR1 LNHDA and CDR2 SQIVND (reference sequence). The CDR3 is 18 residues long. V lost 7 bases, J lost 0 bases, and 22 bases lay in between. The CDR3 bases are TGTGCCAGTACAGATATCTGGGGGGACACTTATAGCAATCAGCCCCAGCATTTT. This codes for CASTDIWGDTYSNQPQHF.

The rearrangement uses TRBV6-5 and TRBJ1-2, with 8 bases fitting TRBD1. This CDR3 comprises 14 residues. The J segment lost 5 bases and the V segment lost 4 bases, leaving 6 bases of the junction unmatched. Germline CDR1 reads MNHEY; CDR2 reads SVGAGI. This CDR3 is CASSSQGASYGYTF. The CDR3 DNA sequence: TGTGCCAGCAGTTCCCAGGGGGCTTCATATGGCTACACCTTC.

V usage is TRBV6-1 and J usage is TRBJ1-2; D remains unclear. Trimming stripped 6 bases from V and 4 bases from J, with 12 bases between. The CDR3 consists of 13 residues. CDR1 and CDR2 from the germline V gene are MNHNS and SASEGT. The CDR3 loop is CASRKDPFYGYTF. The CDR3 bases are TGTGCCAGCAGAAAAGACCCCTTCTATGGCTACACCTTC.

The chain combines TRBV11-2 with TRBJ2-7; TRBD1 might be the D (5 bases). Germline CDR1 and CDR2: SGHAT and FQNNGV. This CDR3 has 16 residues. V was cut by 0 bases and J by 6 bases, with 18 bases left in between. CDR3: CASSLEQVVSRGEQYF. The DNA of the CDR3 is TGTGCCAGCAGCTTAGAACAGGTAGTGTCGCGTGGCGAGCAGTACTTC.

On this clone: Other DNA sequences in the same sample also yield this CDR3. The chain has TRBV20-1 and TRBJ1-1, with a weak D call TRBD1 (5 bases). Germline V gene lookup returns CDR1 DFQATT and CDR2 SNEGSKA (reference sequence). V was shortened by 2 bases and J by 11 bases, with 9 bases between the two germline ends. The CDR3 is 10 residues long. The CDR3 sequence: CSARQGEAFF. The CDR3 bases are TGCAGTGCTAGACAGGGAGAGGCTTTCTTT.

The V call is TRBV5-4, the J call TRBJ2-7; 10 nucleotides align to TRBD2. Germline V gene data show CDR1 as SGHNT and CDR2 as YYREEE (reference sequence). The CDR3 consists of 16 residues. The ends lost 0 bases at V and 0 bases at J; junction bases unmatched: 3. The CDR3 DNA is TGTGCCAGCAGCTTGGGGGCTAGCGGGAGCTCCTACGAGCAGTACTTC. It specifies CASSLGASGSSYEQYF.

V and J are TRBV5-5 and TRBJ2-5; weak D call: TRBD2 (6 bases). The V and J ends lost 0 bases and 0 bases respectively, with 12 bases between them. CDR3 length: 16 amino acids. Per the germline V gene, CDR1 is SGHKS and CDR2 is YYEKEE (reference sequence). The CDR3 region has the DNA TGTGCCAGCAGCTTGGTGGGCAGGGACTACCAAGAGACCCAGTACTTC. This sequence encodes CASSLVGRDYQETQYF.

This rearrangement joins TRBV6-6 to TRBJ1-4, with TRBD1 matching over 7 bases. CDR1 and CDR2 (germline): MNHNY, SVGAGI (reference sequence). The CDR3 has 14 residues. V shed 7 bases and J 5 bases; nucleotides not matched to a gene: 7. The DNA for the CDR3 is TGTGCCAGCAAGGGGGACAGTTCAAATGAAAAACTGTTTTTT. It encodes CASKGDSSNEKLFF.

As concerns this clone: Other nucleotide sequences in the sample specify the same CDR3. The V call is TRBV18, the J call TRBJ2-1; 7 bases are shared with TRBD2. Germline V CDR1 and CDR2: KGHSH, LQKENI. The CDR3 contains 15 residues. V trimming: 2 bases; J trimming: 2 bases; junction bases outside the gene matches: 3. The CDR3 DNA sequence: TGTGCCAGCTCACCAGGAGCGGGGACCTACAATGAGCAGTTCTTC. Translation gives CASSPGAGTYNEQFF.

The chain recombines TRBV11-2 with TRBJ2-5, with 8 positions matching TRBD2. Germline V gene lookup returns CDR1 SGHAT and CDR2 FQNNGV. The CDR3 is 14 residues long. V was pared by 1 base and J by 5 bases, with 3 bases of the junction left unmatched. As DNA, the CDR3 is TGTGCCAGCAGCTTAGGGACTAGCCGGGAGACCCAGTACTTC. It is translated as CASSLGTSRETQYF.

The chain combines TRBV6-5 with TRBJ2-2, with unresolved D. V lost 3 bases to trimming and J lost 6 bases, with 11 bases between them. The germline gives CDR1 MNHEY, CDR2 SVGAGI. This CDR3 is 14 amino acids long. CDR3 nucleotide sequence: TGTGCCAGCAGTTATTTCGGGTTCGCCGGGGAGCTGTTTTTT. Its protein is CASSYFGFAGELFF.

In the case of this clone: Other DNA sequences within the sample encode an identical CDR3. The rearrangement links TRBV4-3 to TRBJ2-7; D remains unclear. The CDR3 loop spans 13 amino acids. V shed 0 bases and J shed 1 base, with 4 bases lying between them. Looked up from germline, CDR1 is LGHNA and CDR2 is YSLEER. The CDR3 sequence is CASSQDLSYEQYF. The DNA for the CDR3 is TGCGCCAGCAGCCAAGACCTATCCTACGAGCAGTACTTC.

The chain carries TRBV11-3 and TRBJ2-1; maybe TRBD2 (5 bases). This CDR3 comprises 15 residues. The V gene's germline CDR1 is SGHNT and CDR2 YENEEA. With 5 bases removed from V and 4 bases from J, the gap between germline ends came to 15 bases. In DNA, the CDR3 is TGTGCCAGCAGCCCCAGCGGCAGCGTTTACAATGAGCAGTTCTTC. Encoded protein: CASSPSGSVYNEQFF.

The CDR3 protein is CASSGTGGNTIYF. The DNA for the CDR3 is TGTGCCAGTTCCGGGACAGGCGGAAACACCATATATTTT. The chain links TRBV2 to TRBJ1-3; 8 positions agree with TRBD1. CDR3 length: 13 amino acids. Germline values: CDR1 SNHLY, CDR2 FYNNEI. After removal of 9 bases from V and 4 bases from J, the junction contained 5 bases not matched to a gene.